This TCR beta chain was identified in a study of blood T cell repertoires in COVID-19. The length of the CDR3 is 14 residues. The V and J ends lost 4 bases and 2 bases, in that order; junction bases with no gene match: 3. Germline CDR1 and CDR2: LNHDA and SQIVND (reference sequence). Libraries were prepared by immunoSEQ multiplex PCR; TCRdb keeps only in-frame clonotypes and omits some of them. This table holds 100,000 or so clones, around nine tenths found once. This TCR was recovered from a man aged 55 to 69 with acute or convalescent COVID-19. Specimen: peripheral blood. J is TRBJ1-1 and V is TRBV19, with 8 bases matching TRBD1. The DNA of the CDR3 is TGTGCCAGTAGTACGACAGGGGTCAACACTGAAGCTTTCTTT. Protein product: CASSTTGVNTEAFF.